This T cell receptor beta chain was identified in a study of blood T cell repertoires in COVID-19. Generated by immunoSEQ multiplex PCR, the TCRdb table keeps only in-frame clones and is missing some. The sample has about 98,000 clones; about four fifths are singletons. The CDR3 spans 16 residues. The V and J ends lost 4 bases and 10 bases, in that order; junction bases with no gene match: 17. The rearrangement links TRBV5-7 to TRBJ2-1; the match to TRBD2 covers 7 bases. TRBV5-7 is an ORF for which the function is uncertain. The TCR sequence derives from a human donor in a cohort sampled during active COVID-19. The sequenced sample was peripheral blood. The CDR3 coding sequence is TGTGCCAGCAGCCATCCGAGCGGGGCCCTAACGTACGAGCAGTTCTTC. This codes for CASSHPSGALTYEQFF.